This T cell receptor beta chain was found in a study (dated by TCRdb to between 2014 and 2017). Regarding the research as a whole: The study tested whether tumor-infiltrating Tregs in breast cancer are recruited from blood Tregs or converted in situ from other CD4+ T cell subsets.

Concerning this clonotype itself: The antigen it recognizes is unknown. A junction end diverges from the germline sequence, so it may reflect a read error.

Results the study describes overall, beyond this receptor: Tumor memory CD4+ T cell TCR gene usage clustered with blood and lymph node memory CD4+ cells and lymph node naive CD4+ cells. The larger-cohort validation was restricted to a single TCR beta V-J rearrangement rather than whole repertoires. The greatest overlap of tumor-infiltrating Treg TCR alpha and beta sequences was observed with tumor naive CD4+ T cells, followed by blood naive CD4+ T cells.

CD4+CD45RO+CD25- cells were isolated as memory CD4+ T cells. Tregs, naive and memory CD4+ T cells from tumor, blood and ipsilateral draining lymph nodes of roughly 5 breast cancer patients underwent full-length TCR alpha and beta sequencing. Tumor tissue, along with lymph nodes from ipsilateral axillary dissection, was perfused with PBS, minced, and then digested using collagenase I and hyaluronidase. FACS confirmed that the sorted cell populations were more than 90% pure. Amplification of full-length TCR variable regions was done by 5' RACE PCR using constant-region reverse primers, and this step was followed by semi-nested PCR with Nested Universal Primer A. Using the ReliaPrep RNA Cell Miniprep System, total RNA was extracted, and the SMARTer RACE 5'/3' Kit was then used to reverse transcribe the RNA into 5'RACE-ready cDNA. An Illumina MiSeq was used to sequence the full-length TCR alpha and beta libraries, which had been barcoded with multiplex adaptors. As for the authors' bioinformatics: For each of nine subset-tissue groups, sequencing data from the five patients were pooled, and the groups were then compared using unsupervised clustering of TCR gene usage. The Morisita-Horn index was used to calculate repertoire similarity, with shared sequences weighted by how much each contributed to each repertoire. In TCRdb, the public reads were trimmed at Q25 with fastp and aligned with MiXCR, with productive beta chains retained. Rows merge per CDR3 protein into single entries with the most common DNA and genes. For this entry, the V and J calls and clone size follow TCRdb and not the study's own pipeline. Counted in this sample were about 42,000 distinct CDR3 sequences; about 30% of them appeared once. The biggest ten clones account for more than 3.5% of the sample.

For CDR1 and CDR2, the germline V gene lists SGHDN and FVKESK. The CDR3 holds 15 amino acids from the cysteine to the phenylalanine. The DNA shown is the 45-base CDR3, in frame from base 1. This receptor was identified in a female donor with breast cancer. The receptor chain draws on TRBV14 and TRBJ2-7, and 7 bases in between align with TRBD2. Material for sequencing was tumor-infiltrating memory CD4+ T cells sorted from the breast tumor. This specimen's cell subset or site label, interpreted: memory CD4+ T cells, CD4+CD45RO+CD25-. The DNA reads TGTGCCAGCAGCCCCCACGGACTAGAAGCACGCGCCTTCCGATTC. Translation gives CASSPHGLEARAFRF.